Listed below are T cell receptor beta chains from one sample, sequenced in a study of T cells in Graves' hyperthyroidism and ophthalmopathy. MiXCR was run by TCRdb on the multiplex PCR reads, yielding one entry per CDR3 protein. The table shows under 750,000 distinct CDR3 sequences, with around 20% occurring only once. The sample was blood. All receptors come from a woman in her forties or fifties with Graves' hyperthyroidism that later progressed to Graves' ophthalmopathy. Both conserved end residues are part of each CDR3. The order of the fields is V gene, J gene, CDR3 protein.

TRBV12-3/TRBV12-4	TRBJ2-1	CASRARDSPPYEQFF
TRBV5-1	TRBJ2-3	CASSFYGQGYTDTQYF
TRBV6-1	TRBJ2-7	CASSFDRDVSYEQYF
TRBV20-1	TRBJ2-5	CSASTDSETQYF
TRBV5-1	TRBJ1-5	CASSPDTSNQPQHF
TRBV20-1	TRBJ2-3	CSVDRRGDTQYF
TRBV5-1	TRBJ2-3	CASSLDRVGTDTQYF
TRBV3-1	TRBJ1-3	CASSSVPGAGNTIYF
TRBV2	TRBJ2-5	CASSGNGRKWTQYF
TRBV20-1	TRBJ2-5	CSASAAIDQYF
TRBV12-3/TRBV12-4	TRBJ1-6	CASSRDRSESPLHF
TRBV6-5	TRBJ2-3	CASSYAGEDTQYF
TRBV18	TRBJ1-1	CASSPEGTEAFF
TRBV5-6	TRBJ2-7	CASSWTGSYEQYF
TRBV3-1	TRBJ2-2	CASTSQWVSVQRNTGELFF
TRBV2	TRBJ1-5	CASTWDLGNQPQHF
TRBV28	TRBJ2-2	CASKTPGTATKWELFF
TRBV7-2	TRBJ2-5	CASSDLGYQETQYF
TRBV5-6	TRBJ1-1	CASSLERAAFVTEAFF
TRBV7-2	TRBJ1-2	CASSKRTENYGYTF
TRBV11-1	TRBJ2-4	CASSDKGTGENIQYF
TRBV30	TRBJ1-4	CAWSPDRGSNEKLFF
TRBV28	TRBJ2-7	CASSTGLAGAAFSYEQYF
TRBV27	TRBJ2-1	CASNGGVPSSYNEQFF
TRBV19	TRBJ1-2	CASSIAGGGGYTF
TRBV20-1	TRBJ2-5	CSAPGTGDWAQYF
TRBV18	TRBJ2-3	CASLTSGGADTQYF
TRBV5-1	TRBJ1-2	CASKEQFRDGYTF